The clone carrying this T cell receptor beta chain was seen a handful of times. The data were taken from a study of T cell clones after liver transplantation. CDR3 size: 13 residues. Germline CDR1 and CDR2: SQVTM and ANQGSEA. With V trimmed by 6 bases and J by 2 bases, 6 bases remained unmatched. Generated by immunoSEQ multiplex PCR, the TCRdb table keeps only in-frame clones and is missing some. The repertoire holds fewer than 110,000 clones, with about 80% as singletons. The chain recombines TRBV29-1 with TRBJ1-1; TRBD1 agrees at 7 bases. The TCR sequence derives from a human patient who received a liver transplant. Some T cells may be transferred from the graft donor. Sequenced material: CD4+ T cells from blood, taken around 44 months after liver transplant. The CDR3 region is CSVATGLNTEAFF. CDR3 coding DNA: TGCAGCGTGGCGACAGGGTTAAACACTGAAGCTTTCTTT.